This TCR beta chain was observed in a study of cytomegalovirus exposure and HLA in healthy donors. Study observations and caveats: TCR beta sequences reportedly predicted most subjects' HLA-A and HLA-B alleles accurately. Most TCR beta V segments were productive about 87% or about 30% of the time in an earlier analysis.

The PCR was carried out with 60 Vbeta primers and 13 Jbeta primers. Clones were read by immunoSEQ multiplex PCR, and TCRdb kept only the in-frame ones, dropping some. The table has under 55,000 clones, about 73% seen once. CDR1 is SGDLS and CDR2 is YYNGEE in the germline V gene. This CDR3 spans 15 amino acids. Trimming removed 0 bases from V and 5 bases from J; junction bases left unmatched: 6. This clone appeared a single time. Its antigen remains unidentified. Sequencing input: PBMCs. The clonotype originates from a woman aged 30 to 39 in good health and CMV-seronegative. This chain joins TRBV9 and TRBJ2-7; TRBD1 agrees at 9 bases. The CDR3 protein is CASSVGGTGRDEQYF. CDR3 coding DNA: TGTGCCAGCAGCGTAGGCGGGACAGGGAGAGACGAGCAGTACTTC.